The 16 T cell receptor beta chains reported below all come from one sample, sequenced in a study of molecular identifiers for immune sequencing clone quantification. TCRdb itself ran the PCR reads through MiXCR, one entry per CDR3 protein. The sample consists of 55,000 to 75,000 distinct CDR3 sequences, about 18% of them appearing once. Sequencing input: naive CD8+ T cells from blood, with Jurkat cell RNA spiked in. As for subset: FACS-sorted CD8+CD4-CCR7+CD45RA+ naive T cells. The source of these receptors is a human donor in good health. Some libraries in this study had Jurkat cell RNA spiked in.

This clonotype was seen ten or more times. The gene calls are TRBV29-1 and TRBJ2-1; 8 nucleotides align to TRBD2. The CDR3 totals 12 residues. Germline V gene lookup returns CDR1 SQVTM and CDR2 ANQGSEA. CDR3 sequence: CSWRGVSDEQFF. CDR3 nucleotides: TGCAGTTGGCGGGGGGTCAGCGATGAGCAGTTCTTC.

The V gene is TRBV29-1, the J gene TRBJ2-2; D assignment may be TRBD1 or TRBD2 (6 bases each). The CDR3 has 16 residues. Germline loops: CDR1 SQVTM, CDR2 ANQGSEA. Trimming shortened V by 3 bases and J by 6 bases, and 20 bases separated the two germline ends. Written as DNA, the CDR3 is TGCAGCGTTGATGGTATAGAGGGGGAGGCGGCCGGGGAGCTGTTTTTT. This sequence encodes CSVDGIEGEAAGELFF.

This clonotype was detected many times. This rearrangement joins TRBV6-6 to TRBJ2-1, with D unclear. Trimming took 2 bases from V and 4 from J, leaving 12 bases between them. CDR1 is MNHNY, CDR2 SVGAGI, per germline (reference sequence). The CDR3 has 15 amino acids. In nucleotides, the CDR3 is TGTGCCAGCAGTTACAATAGAGCTGGGTACAATGAGCAGTTCTTC. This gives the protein CASSYNRAGYNEQFF.

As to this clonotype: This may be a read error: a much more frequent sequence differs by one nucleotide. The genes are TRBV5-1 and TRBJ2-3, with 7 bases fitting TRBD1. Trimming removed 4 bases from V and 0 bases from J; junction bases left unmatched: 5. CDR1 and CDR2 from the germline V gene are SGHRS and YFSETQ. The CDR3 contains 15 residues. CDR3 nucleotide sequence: TGCGCCAGCAGCGGCCGGGACAGTAGCACAGATACGCAGTATTTT. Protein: CASSGRDSSTDTQYF.

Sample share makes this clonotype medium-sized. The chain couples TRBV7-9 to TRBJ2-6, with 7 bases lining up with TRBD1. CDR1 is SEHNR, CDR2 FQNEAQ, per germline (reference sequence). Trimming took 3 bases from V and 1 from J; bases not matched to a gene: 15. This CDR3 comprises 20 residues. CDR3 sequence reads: CASSFLRQGGWGSGANVLTF. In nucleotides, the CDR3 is TGTGCCAGCAGCTTTCTACGACAGGGTGGTTGGGGTTCTGGGGCCAACGTCCTGACTTTC. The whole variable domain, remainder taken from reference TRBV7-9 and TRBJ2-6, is DTGVSQNPRHKITKRGQNVTFRCDPISEHNRLYWYRQTLGQGPEFLTYFQNEAQLEKSRLLSDRFSAERPKGSFSTLEIQRTEQGDSAMYLCASSFLRQGGWGSGANVLTFGAGSRLTVL.

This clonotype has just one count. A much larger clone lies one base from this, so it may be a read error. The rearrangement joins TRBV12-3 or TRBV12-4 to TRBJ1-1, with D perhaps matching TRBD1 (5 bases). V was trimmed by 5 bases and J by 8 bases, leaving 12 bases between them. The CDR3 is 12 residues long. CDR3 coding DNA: TGTGCCAGCAGTCCCTCGGGACGGGAAGCTTTCTTT. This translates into CASSPSGREAFF.

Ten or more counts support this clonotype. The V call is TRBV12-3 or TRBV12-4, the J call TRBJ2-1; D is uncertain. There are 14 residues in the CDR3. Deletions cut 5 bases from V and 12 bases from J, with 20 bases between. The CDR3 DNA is TGTGCCAGCAGTCCCCACAGCCCAGACGCCGGGCAGTTCTTC. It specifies CASSPHSPDAGQFF.

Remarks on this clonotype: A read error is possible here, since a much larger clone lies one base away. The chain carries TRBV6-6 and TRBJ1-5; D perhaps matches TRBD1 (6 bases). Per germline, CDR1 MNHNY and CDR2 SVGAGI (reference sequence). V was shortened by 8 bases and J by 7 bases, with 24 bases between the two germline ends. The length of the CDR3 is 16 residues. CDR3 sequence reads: CASETSLRGPRQPQHF. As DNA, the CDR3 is TGTGCCAGCGAAACATCCCTACGGGGGCCACGGCAGCCCCAGCATTTT.

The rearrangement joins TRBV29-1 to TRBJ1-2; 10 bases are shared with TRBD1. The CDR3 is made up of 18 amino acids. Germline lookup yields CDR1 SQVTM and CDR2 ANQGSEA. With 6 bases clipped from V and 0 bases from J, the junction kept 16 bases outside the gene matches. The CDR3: CSVAPGGGQGLANYGYTF. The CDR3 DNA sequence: TGCAGCGTGGCGCCCGGCGGGGGACAGGGGCTCGCTAACTATGGCTACACCTTC. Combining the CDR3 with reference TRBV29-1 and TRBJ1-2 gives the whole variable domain SAVISQKPSRDICQRGTSLTIQCQVDSQVTMMFWYRQQPGQSLTLIATANQGSEATYESGFVIDKFPISRPNLTFSTLTVSNMSPEDSSIYLCSVAPGGGQGLANYGYTFGSGTRLTVV.

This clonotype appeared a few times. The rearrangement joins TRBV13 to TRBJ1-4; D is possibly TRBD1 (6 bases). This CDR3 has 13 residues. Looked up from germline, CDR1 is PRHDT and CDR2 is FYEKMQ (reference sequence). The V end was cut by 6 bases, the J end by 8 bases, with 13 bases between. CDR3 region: CASRMGAAEKLFF. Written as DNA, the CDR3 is TGTGCCAGCAGAATGGGGGCAGCGGAAAAACTGTTTTTT.

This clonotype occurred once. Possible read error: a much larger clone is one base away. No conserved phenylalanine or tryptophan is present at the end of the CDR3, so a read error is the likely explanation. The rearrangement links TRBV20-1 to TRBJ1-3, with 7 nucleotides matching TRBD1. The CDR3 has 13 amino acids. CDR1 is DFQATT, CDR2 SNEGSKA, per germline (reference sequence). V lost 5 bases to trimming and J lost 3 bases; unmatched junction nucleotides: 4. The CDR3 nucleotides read TGCAGTGCTTACGACAGGGATGGAAACACCATATATTCT. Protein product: CSAYDRDGNTIYS.

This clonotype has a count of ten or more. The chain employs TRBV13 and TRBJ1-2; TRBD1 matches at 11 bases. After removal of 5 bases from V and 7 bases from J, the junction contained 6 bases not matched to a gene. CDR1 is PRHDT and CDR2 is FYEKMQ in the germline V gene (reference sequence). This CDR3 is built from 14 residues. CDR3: CASSPDRGLFGYTF. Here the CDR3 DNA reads TGTGCCAGCAGCCCGGACAGGGGGCTCTTTGGCTACACCTTC. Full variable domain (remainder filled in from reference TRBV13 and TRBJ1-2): AAGVIQSPRHLIKEKRETATLKCYPIPRHDTVYWYQQGPGQDPQFLISFYEKMQSDKGSIPDRFSAQQFSDYHSELNMSSLELGDSALYFCASSPDRGLFGYTFGSGTRLTVV.

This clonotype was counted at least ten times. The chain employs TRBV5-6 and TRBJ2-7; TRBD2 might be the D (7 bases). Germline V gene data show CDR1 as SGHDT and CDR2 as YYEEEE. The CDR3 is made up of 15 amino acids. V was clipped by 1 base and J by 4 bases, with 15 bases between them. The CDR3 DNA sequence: TGTGCCAGCAGCTTGTGGGGGGGGGCGAGGTACGAGCAGTACTTC. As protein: CASSLWGGARYEQYF.

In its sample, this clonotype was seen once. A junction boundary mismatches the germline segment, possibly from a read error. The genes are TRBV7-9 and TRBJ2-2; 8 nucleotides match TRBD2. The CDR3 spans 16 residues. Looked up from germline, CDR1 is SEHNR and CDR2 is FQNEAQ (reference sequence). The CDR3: CASSSPGTRVTGKLFF. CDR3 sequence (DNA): TGTGCCAGCAGCTCCCCCGGGACTAGGGTCACCGGGAAGCTGTTTTTT.

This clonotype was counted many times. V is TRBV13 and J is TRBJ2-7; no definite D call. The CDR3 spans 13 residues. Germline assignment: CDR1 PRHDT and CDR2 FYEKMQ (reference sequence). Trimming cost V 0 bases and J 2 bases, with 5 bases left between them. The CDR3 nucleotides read TGTGCCAGCAGCTTAGGTCAGACCTACGAGCAGTACTTC. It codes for CASSLGQTYEQYF.

Written as DNA, the CDR3 is TGTGCCAGCAGCTTGTCAGCGACCACTGAAGCTTTCTTT. Amino acid sequence: CASSLSATTEAFF. The gene calls are TRBV5-6 and TRBJ1-1; the D is unclear. V was trimmed by 1 base and J by 4 bases, leaving 8 bases between them. This CDR3 spans 13 amino acids. CDR1 SGHDT and CDR2 YYEEEE come from the germline V gene. The full variable domain, in which reference TRBV5-6 and TRBJ1-1 provide the parts outside the CDR3, is DAGVTQSPTHLIKTRGQQVTLRCSPKSGHDTVSWYQQALGQGPQFIFQYYEEEERQRGNFPDRFSGHQFPNYSSELNVNALLLGDSALYLCASSLSATTEAFFGQGTRLTVV.